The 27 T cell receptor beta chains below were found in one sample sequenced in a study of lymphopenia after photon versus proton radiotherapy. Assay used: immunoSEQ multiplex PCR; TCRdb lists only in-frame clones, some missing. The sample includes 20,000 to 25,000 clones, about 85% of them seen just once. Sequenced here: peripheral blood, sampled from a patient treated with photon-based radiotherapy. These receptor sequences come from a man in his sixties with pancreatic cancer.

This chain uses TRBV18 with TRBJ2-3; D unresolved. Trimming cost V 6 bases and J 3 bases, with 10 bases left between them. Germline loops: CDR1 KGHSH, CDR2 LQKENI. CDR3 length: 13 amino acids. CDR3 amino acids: CASSRERTDTQYF. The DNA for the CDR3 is TGTGCCAGCTCCCGTGAAAGAACAGATACGCAGTATTTT.

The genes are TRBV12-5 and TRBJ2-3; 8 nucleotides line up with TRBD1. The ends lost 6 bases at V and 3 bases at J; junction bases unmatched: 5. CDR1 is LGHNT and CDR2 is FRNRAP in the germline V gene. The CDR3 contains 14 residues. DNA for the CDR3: TGTGCTAGTGGAGACAGGGGAGTTACAGATACGCAGTATTTT. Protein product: CASGDRGVTDTQYF.

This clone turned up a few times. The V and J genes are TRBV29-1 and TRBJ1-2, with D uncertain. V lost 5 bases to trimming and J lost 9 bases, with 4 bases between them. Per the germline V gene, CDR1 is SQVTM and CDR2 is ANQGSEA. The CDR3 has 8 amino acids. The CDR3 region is CSVSSYTF. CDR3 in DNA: TGCAGCGTTTCTAGCTACACCTTC.

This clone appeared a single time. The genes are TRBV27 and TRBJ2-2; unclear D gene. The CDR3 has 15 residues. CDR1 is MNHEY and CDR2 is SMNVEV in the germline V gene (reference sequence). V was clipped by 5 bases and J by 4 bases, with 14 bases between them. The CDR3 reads CASSQPPLSTGELFF. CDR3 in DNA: TGTGCCAGCAGTCAACCCCCCTTATCCACCGGGGAGCTGTTTTTT.

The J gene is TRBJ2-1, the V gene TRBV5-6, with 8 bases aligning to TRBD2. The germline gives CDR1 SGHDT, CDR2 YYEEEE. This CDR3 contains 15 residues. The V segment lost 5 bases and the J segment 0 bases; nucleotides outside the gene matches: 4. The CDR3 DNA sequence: TGTGCCAGCAGGCCCGGGACTAGCTCCTACAATGAGCAGTTCTTC. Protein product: CASRPGTSSYNEQFF.

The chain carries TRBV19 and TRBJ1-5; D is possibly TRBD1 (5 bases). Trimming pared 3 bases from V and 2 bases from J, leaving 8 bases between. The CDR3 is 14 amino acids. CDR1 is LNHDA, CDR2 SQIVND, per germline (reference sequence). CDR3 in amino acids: CASSIFRGNQPQHF. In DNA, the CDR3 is TGTGCCAGTAGTATTTTCAGGGGCAATCAGCCCCAGCATTTT. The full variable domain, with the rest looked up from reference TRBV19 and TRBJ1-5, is DGGITQSPKYLFRKEGQNVTLSCEQNLNHDAMYWYRQDPGQGLRLIYYSQIVNDFQKGDIAEGYSVSREKKESFPLTVTSAQKNPTAFYLCASSIFRGNQPQHFGDGTRLSIL.

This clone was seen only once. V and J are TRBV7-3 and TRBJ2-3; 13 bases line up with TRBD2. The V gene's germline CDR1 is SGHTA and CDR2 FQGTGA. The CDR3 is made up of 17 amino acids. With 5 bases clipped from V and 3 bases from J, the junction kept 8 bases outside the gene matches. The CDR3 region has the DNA TGTGCCAGCAGCCCCACCGGACTAGCGGGGGCTACAGATACGCAGTATTTT. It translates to CASSPTGLAGATDTQYF.

The CDR3 loop is CASSRWTENYGYTF. DNA of the CDR3: TGTGCCAGCAGCCGATGGACAGAAAACTATGGCTACACCTTC. The V gene is TRBV5-4, the J gene TRBJ1-2, with D possibly being TRBD1 (6 bases). The V and J ends lost 4 bases and 2 bases respectively, with 12 bases between them. CDR1 and CDR2 from the germline V gene are SGHNT and YYREEE (reference sequence). The CDR3 has 14 amino acids.

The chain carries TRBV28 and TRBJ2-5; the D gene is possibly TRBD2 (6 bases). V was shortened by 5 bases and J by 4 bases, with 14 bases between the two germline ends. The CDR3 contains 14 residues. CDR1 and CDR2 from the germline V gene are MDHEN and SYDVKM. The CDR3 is CASSTPGGRETQYF. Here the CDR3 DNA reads TGTGCCAGCAGTACACCCGGGGGTAGAGAGACCCAGTACTTC.

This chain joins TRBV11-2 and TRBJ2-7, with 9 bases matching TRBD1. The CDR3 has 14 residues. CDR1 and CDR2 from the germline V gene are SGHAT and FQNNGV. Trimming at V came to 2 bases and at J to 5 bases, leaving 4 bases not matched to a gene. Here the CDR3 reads CASSLWDRVNEQYF. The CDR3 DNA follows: TGTGCCAGCAGCTTATGGGACAGGGTCAACGAGCAGTACTTC.

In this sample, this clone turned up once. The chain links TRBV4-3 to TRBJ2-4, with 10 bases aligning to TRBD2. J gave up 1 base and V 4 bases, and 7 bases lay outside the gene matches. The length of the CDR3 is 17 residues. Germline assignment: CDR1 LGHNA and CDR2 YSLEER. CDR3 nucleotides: TGCGCCAGCAGCCGAGGACTAGCGGACAAGGCCAAAAACATTCAGTACTTC. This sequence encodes CASSRGLADKAKNIQYF.

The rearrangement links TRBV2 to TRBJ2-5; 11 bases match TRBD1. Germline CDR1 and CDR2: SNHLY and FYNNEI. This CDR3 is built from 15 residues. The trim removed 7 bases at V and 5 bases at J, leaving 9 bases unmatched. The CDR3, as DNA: TGTGCCAGCATCCTTACCGGGACAGGGGGGGAGACCCAGTACTTC. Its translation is CASILTGTGGETQYF.

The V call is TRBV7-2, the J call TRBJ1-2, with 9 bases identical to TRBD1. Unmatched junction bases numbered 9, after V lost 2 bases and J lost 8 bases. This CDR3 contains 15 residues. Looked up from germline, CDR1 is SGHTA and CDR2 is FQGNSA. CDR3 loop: CASSLPWTGAGGYTF. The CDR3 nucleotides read TGTGCCAGCAGCTTACCCTGGACAGGGGCCGGGGGCTACACCTTC.

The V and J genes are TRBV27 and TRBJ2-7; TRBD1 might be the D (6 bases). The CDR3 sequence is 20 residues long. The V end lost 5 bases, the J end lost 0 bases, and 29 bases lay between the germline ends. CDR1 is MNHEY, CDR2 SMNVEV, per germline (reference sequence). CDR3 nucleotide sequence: TGTGCCAGCAGTAATCCAGCCGGGACAACCCCGAAAAGGAGCTCCTACGAGCAGTACTTC. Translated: CASSNPAGTTPKRSSYEQYF.

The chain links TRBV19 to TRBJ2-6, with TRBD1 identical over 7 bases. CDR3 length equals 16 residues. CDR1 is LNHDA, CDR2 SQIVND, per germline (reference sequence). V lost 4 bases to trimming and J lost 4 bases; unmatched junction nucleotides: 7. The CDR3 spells CASSSPRGRGANVLTF. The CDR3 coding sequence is TGTGCCAGTAGTAGTCCCAGGGGGAGAGGGGCCAACGTCCTGACTTTC.

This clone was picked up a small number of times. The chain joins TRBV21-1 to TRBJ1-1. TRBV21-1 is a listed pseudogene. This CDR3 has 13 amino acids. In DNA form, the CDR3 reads TGTGCCAGCAGCAAAATGAGAGACACTGAAGCTTTCTTT. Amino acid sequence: CASSKMRDTEAFF.

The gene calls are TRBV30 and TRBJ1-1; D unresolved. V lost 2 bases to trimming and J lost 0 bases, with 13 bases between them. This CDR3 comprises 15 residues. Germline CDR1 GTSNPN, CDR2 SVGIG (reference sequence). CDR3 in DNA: TGTGCCTGGAGTACTCCGGGAGTGATGAACACTGAAGCTTTCTTT. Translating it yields CAWSTPGVMNTEAFF. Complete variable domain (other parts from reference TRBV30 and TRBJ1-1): SQTIHQWPATLVQPVGSPLSLECTVEGTSNPNLYWYRQAAGRGLQLLFYSVGIGQISSEVPQNLSASRPQDRQFILSSKKLLLSDSGFYLCAWSTPGVMNTEAFFGQGTRLTVV.

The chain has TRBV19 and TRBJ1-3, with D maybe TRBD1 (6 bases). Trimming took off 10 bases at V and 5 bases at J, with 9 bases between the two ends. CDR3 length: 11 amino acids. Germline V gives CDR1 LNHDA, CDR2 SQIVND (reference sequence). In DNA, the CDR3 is TGTGCCACAGACAGGCGAAACACCATATATTTT. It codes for CATDRRNTIYF.

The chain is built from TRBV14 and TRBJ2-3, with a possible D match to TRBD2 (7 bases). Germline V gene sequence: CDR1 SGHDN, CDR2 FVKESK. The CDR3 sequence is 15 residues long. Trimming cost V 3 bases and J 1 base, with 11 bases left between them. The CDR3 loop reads CASSHLGGRTDTQYF. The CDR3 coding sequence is TGTGCCAGCAGCCACCTCGGGGGGCGCACAGATACGCAGTATTTT.

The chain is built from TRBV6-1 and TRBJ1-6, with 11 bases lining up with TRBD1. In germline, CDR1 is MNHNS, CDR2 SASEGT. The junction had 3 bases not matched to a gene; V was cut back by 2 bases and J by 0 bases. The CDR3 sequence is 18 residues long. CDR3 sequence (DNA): TGTGCCAGCAGTGAAAGGACAGGGGGCATCTCCTATAATTCACCCCTCCACTTT. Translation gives CASSERTGGISYNSPLHF.

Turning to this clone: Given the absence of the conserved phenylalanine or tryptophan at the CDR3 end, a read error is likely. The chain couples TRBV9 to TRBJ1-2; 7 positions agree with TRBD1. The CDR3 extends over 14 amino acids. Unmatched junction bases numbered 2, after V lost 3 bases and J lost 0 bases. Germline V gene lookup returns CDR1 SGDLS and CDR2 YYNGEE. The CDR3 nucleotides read TGTGCCAGCAGCGAGGGACAGCCTAACTATGGCTACACCCTC. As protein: CASSEGQPNYGYTL.

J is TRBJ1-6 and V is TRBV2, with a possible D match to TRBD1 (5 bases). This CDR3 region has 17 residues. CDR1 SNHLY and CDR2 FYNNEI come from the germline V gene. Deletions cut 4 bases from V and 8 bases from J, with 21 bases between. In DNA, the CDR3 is TGTGCCAGCAGTGTCGCTAGGGCAGTCGGGGCCGATTCACCCCTCCACTTT. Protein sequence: CASSVARAVGADSPLHF.

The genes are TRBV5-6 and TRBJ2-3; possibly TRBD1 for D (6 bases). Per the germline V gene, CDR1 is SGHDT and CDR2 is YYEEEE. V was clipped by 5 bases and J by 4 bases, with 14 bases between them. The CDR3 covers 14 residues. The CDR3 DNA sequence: TGTGCCAGCAGGAGGCGAGGGGGAGCAGATACGCAGTATTTT. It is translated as CASRRRGGADTQYF.

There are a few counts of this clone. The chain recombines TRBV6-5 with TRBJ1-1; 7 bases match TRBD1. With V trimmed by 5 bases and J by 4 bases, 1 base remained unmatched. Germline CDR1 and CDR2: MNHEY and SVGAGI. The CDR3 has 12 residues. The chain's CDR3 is CASSPGGTEAFF. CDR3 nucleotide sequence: TGTGCCAGCAGTCCAGGGGGCACTGAAGCTTTCTTT.

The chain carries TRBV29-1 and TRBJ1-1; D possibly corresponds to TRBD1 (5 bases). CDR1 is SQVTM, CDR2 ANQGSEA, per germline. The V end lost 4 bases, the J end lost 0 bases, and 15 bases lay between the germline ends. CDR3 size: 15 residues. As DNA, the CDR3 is TGCAGCGTTGCCCCCGGGTGGGGGATGAACACTGAAGCTTTCTTT. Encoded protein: CSVAPGWGMNTEAFF.

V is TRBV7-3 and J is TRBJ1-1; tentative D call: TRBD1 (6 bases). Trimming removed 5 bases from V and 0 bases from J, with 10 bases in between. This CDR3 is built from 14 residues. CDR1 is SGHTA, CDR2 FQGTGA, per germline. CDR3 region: CASSHGQMNTEAFF. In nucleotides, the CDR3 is TGTGCCAGCAGCCACGGACAGATGAACACTGAAGCTTTCTTT.

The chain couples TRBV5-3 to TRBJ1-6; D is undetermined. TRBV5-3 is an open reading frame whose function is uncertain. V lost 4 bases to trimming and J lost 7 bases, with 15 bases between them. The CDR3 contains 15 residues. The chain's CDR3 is CARSLPRHHNSPLHF. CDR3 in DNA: TGTGCCAGAAGCCTCCCCAGGCACCACAATTCACCCCTCCACTTT.